This TCR beta chain was recovered during a study of T cell responses to AZD1222 COVID-19 vaccine. Study-wide points: After the peak T cell response, and only then, were repertoires sampled. Vaccine-related CD4 TCRs covered spike, predominating at 160-218 and 743-854. Among the donors, most were white British and more were female, and clonal diversity was possibly underestimated. Unmutated variant regions reportedly attract nearly half of all spike-specific TCRs.

The V gene end was trimmed by 7 bases and the J gene end by 8 bases; junction bases not matched to a gene: 8. From germline, CDR1 is SNHLY and CDR2 FYNNEI. CDR3 length: 14 residues. Repertoires were generated with immunoSEQ multiplex PCR, while TCRdb's copy carries only in-frame clones and drops some. The table lists some 130,000 clones, 80% to 90% of them singletons, with 1.6% in the top ten. For this clone: Its antigen is not known.

This TCR was sampled from an adult in good health. This sequence joins TRBV2 and TRBJ1-4; 9 bases line up with TRBD1. Here the sequenced sample was peripheral blood, taken on day 0 of AZD1222 vaccination. The CDR3 DNA reads as TGTGCCAGCACCGGTGGGACAGGGAAAGAAAAACTGTTTTTT. It is translated as CASTGGTGKEKLFF.